This TCR beta chain came from a study of cytomegalovirus exposure and HLA in healthy donors. The germline V gene has CDR1 SGHKS and CDR2 YYEKEE (reference sequence). CDR3 length equals 18 residues. V was clipped by 0 bases and J by 0 bases, with 15 bases between them. This PCR relied on a set of 60 Vbeta primers and 13 Jbeta primers. Clones were sequenced by immunoSEQ multiplex PCR, and TCRdb holds only the in-frame ones, with some missing. In the table there are 190,000 or so clones, 80% to 85% of which are singletons. Likely unrecorded immune exposures existed in these nominally healthy donors. The sequencing input was PBMCs. This sequence originates from a man aged 45 to 65 in good health and CMV-seronegative. The rearrangement joins TRBV5-5 to TRBJ1-4; the D is unclear. CDR3 amino acids: CASSLVHFRLATNEKLFF. The DNA for the CDR3 is TGTGCCAGCAGCTTGGTTCACTTTCGTCTCGCAACTAATGAAAAACTGTTTTTT.